Sequencing of this TCR beta chain was carried out in a study of blood T cells in healthy people across ages. This clonotype was seen a single time. The antigen is not known. Germline V lookup: CDR1 SGHVS, CDR2 FQNEAQ. The CDR3 sequence is 15 residues long. After removal of 3 bases from V and 7 bases from J, the junction contained 7 bases not matched to a gene. It was with a sample-barcoded 5' primer and a J-beta primer mix that a second PCR of roughly 6 to 12 cycles was run. At least 3 million CDR3-containing paired-end reads were obtained per sample. TCRdb ran MiXCR on the 5' RACE reads and lists one entry per CDR3 protein. The sample holds some 800,000 distinct CDR3 sequences, around 42% seen once. Isolation recovered at least 6 million PBMCs from every sample. Study-level findings and limits: PBMCs were not sorted, which prevented a conclusive comparison of naive versus antigen-experienced cells.

Source material: blood. This rearrangement joins TRBV7-8 to TRBJ2-1, with TRBD2 identical over 9 bases. The TCR sequence derives from a man aged 55 to 70 in good health. The CDR3 loop reads CASSFQLAGTNEQFF. The CDR3 DNA is TGTGCCAGCAGCTTTCAACTAGCGGGTACGAATGAGCAGTTCTTC.